What follows is one T cell receptor beta chain and its context. These data come from a study of blood T cell repertoires in COVID-19. Overall study: The analysed material was cDNA or gDNA that came from T cells, B-cell-depleted T cells, or PBMCs.

The CDR3 covers 14 residues. V was cut by 2 bases and J by 6 bases, with 11 bases left in between. CDR1 MDHEN and CDR2 SYDVKM come from the germline V gene. Original processing notes: Cell counts per sample came from amplifying reference gene primers. Assay: immunoSEQ multiplex PCR; the TCRdb copy retains only in-frame clones and omits some. That table gives V, J and clone size, and the DNA gave D and trimming. The repertoire holds about 180,000 clones, approximately 87% seen once, with 15% to 20% in the top ten. The source is a person aged 65 to 85 with COVID-19, enrolled during active disease. Sample: peripheral blood. The J gene is TRBJ2-1, the V gene TRBV28, with D possibly being TRBD1 (6 bases). The DNA of the CDR3 is TGTGCCAGCAGTTTACCTGGACAGCTCAATGAGCAGTTCTTC. Its translation: CASSLPGQLNEQFF. The complete variable domain, with remaining parts taken from reference TRBV28 and TRBJ2-1, reads DVKVTQSSRYLVKRTGEKVFLECVQDMDHENMFWYRQDPGLGLRLIYFSYDVKMKEKGDIPEGYSVSREKKERFSLILESASTNQTSMYLCASSLPGQLNEQFFGPGTRLTVL.